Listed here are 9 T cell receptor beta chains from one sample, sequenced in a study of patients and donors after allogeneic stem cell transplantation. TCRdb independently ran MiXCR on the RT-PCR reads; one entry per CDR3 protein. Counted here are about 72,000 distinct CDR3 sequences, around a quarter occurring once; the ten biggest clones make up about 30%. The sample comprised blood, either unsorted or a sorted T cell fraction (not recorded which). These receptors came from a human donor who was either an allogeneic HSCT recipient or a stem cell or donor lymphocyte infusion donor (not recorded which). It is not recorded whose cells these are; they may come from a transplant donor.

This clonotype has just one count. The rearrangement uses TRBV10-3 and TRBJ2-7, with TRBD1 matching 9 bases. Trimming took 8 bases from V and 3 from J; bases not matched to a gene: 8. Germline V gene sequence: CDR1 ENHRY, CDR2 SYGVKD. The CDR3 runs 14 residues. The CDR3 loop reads CAIGAGTGYYEQYF. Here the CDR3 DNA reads TGTGCCATCGGAGCCGGGACAGGGTACTACGAGCAGTACTTC.

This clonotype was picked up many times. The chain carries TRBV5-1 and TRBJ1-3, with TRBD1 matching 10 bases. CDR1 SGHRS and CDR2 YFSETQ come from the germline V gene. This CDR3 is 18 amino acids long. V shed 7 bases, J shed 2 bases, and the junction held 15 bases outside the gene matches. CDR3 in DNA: TGCGCCAGCCGACTTCGACCCGGGACAGGGGTCCCTGGAAACACCATATATTTT. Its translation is CASRLRPGTGVPGNTIYF.

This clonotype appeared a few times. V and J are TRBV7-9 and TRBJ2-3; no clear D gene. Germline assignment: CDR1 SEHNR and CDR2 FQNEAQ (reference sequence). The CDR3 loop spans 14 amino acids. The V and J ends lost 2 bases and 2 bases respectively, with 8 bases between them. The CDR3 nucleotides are TGTGCCAGCAGCTTAATGGCGACCACAGATACGCAGTATTTT. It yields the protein CASSLMATTDTQYF.

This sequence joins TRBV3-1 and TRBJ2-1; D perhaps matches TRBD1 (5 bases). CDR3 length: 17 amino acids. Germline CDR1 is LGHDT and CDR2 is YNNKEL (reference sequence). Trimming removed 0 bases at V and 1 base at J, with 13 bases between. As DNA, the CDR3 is TGTGCCAGCAGCCAAGACCCAGGGCCCGCGTCCTACAATGAGCAGTTCTTC. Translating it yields CASSQDPGPASYNEQFF.

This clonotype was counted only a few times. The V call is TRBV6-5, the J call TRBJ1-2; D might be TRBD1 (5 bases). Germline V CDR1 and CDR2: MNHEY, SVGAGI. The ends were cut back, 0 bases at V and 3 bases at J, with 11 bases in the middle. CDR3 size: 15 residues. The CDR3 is CASSYSRDLYYGYTF. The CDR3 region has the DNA TGTGCCAGCAGTTACTCGCGGGACCTATACTATGGCTACACCTTC.

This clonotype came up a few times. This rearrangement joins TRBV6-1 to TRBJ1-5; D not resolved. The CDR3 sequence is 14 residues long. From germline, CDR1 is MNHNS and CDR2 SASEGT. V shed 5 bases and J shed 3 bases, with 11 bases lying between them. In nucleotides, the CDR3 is TGTGCCAGCAGTCCGGACGGGGACAATCAGCCCCAGCATTTT. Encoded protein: CASSPDGDNQPQHF.

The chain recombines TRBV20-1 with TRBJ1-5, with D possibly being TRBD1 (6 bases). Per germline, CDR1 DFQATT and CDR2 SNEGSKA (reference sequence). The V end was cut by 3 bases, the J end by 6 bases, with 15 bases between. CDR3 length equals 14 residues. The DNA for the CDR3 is TGCAGTGCTAGCGGCAGGGGTGAGGGTCAGCCCCAGCATTTT. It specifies CSASGRGEGQPQHF.

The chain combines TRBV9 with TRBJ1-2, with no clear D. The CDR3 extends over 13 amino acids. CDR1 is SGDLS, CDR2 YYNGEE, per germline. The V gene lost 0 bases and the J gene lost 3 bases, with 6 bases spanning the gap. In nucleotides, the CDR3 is TGTGCCAGCAGCGTAGCGGGATACTATGGCTACACCTTC. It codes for CASSVAGYYGYTF.

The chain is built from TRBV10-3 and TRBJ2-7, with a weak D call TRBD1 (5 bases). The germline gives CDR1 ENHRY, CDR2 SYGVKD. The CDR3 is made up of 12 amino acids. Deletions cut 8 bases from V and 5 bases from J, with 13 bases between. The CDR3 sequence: CAIQGTGNEQYF. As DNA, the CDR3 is TGTGCCATCCAGGGTACCGGCAACGAGCAGTACTTC.